A few counts support the clone carrying this T cell receptor (beta chain). This sample is part of a study of technical replicates of blood from a handful of donors. Clones were read by immunoSEQ multiplex PCR, and TCRdb kept only the in-frame ones, dropping some. The profile shows about 14,000 clones, 84% of them singletons. The sequencing input was PBMCs. The TCR comes from a human donor in good health.

CDR3 nucleotide sequence: TGTGCCAGCAGCCTTGAGGGAGCGGGAGGGCCGGGGGAGCAGTACTTC. This gives the protein CASSLEGAGGPGEQYF. V and J are TRBV4-2 and TRBJ2-7, with 10 bases fitting TRBD2. V lost 4 bases, J lost 7 bases, and 13 bases stayed unmatched. This CDR3 region has 16 residues. Germline lookup yields CDR1 LGHNA and CDR2 YNFKEQ.